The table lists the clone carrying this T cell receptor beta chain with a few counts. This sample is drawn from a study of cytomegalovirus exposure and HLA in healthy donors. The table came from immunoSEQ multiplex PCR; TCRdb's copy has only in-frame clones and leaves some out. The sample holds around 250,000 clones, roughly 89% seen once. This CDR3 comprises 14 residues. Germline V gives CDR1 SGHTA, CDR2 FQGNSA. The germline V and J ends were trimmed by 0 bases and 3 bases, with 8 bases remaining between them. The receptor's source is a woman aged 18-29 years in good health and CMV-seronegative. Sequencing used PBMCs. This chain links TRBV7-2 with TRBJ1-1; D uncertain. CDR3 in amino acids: CASSLARGYTEAFF. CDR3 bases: TGTGCCAGCAGCTTAGCCCGCGGTTACACTGAAGCTTTCTTT.